Reported below is one T cell receptor (beta chain). During active infection, Seattle patients enrolled and were then monitored through disease. The record originates from a study of blood T cell repertoires in COVID-19. The method was immunoSEQ multiplex PCR; TCRdb's version includes in-frame clones alone and lacks a portion of them. The sample consists of hundreds of thousands of clones, approximately 91% of them appearing once. From germline, CDR1 is SGHAT and CDR2 FQNNGV. Trimming pared 5 bases from V and 6 bases from J, leaving 13 bases between. The CDR3 spans 14 residues. The chain couples TRBV11-2 to TRBJ1-4, with a tentative D call TRBD1 (5 bases). Sequenced: peripheral blood. This clonotype was sampled from a woman aged 50 to 65 with COVID-19, enrolled during active disease. The CDR3 region has the DNA TGTGCCAGCAGCCAGGCGGGACTTGATGAAAAACTGTTTTTT. Its protein is CASSQAGLDEKLFF.